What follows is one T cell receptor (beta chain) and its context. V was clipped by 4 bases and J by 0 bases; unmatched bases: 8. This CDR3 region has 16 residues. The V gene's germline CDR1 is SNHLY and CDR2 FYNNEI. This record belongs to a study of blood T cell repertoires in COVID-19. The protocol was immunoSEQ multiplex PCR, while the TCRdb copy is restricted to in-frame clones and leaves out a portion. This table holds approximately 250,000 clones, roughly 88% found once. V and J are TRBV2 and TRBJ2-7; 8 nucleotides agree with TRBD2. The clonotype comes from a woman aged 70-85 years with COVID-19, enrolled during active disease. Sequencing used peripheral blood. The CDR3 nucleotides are TGTGCCAGCAGTGCCCTAGCGGGTAAAAACTCCTACGAGCAGTACTTC. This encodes CASSALAGKNSYEQYF.